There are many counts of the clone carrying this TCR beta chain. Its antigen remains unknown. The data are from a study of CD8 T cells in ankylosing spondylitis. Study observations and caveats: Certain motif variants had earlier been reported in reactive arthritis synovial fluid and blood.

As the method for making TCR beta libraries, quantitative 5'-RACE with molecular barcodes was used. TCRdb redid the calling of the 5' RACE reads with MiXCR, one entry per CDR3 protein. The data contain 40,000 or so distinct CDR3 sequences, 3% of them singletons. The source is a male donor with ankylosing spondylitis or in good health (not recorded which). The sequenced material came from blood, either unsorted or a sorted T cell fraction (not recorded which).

The DNA for the CDR3 is TGTGCCAGCAGCGTAGCTACAGGGGGTATGTCACCCCTCCACTTT. It is translated as CASSVATGGMSPLHF. This chain links TRBV9 with TRBJ1-6, with TRBD1 matching 8 bases. V was clipped by 0 bases and J by 10 bases; unmatched bases: 6. The V gene's germline CDR1 is SGDLS and CDR2 YYNGEE. This CDR3 is built from 15 residues.